The 13 T cell receptor beta chains presented below share a single source sample, sequenced in a study of metastatic and nonmetastatic thyroid tumors. From the PCR reads, TCRdb re-called clones with MiXCR. Counted here are about 16,000 clones, around 16% occurring once; the ten biggest clones make up approximately 15%. Ahead of thyroid surgery, no patient had received treatment of any kind. Sequenced: blood. The receptors were sampled from a female donor with papillary thyroid cancer or a benign thyroid nodule (not recorded which). Some clones in this sample may be carry-over from other donors' samples.

This clone was detected many times. The CDR3 is CASSVSGNEKLFF. CDR3 nucleotide sequence: TGTGCCAGCAGTGTGTCTGGTAATGAAAAACTGTTTTTT. The V call is TRBV25-1, the J call TRBJ1-4, with D unresolved. The V end was cut by 4 bases, the J end by 4 bases, with 7 bases between. Germline values: CDR1 MGHDK, CDR2 SYGVNS. The CDR3 covers 13 residues. Complete variable domain (other parts from reference TRBV25-1 and TRBJ1-4): EADIYQTPRYLVIGTGKKITLECSQTMGHDKMYWYQQDPGMELHLIHYSYGVNSTEKGDLSSESTVSRIRTEHFPLTLESARPSHTSQYLCASSVSGNEKLFFGSGTQLSVL.

The rearrangement uses TRBV20-1 and TRBJ1-6, with 7 bases matching TRBD1. Trimming took 5 bases from V and 9 from J; bases not matched to a gene: 13. Germline CDR1 DFQATT, CDR2 SNEGSKA (reference sequence). The CDR3 spans 15 residues. The CDR3 bases are TGCAGTGCTCCCCCTCCCAGGACAGGTGGTTCACCCCTCCACTTT. Translated, it gives CSAPPPRTGGSPLHF.

This clone has a handful of counts. An end of the junction does not agree with germline; a read error may underlie this. The V gene is TRBV5-1, the J gene TRBJ1-4, with 7 nucleotides matching TRBD1. This CDR3 is 16 amino acids long. Germline V gene lookup returns CDR1 SGHRS and CDR2 YFSETQ. The CDR3 is CACSLKPHRGLEKLCF. The CDR3 DNA reads TGCGCCTGCAGCTTAAAACCACACAGGGGCCTTGAAAAACTGTGTTTT.

This clone was recorded many times. The genes are TRBV19 and TRBJ2-1; 8 positions match TRBD2. Per the germline V gene, CDR1 is LNHDA and CDR2 is SQIVND (reference sequence). This CDR3 is built from 16 residues. V lost 3 bases to trimming and J lost 4 bases; unmatched junction nucleotides: 8. The CDR3 reads CASSMASGRGYNEQFF. The CDR3 DNA reads TGTGCCAGTAGTATGGCTAGCGGGCGTGGGTACAATGAGCAGTTCTTC.

In regard to this clone: An end of the junction differs from the germline gene, which may be a read error. V gene TRBV6-7 combines with J gene TRBJ2-3; 10 bases agree with TRBD2. TRBV6-7 falls under the ORF class, with uncertain function. This CDR3 spans 16 amino acids. CDR3 DNA sequence: TGTGCCAACAGTCCGTTGGTAGCGGGAGGAAGAGATACGCAGTATTTT. Translating gives CANSPLVAGGRDTQYF.

The chain links TRBV12-3 or TRBV12-4 to TRBJ2-7; D unclear. The CDR3 sequence is 16 residues long. Trimming left V 8 bases short and J 3 bases short, with 23 bases between. The CDR3 protein is CASQISSDAPVYEQYF. The CDR3 DNA reads TGTGCCAGCCAGATATCCTCGGACGCGCCCGTCTACGAGCAGTACTTC.

This clone came up many times. This chain links TRBV10-3 with TRBJ1-6; the D gene is possibly TRBD1 (5 bases). The CDR3 consists of 15 residues. Germline assignment: CDR1 ENHRY and CDR2 SYGVKD. The V end lost 5 bases, the J end lost 9 bases, and 17 bases lay between the germline ends. The CDR3 DNA follows: TGTGCCATCAGTCGCTCGGGGGGTTTAGGTTCACCCCTCCACTTT. This encodes CAISRSGGLGSPLHF.

The chain employs TRBV5-1 and TRBJ1-1, with 7 bases aligning to TRBD1. Germline CDR1 reads SGHRS; CDR2 reads YFSETQ. This CDR3 spans 16 amino acids. The ends lost 5 bases at V and 2 bases at J; junction bases unmatched: 12. The CDR3 is CASSSSTGTANTEAFF. The CDR3 coding sequence is TGCGCCAGCAGTTCGAGTACCGGGACAGCCAACACTGAAGCTTTCTTT. The variable domain in full, with the rest retrieved from reference TRBV5-1 and TRBJ1-1, is KAGVTQTPRYLIKTRGQQVTLSCSPISGHRSVSWYQQTPGQGLQFLFEYFSETQRNKGNFPGRFSGRQFSNSRSEMNVSTLELGDSALYLCASSSSTGTANTEAFFGQGTRLTVV.

This clone was observed many times. The rearrangement uses TRBV2 and TRBJ1-1; weak D call: TRBD1 (5 bases). This CDR3 is 15 amino acids long. Germline-derived CDR1 and CDR2 are SNHLY and FYNNEI. V was pared by 2 bases and J by 1 base, with 11 bases between. CDR3: CASSETRVTNTEAFF. In nucleotides, the CDR3 is TGTGCCAGCAGTGAAACCAGGGTCACGAACACTGAAGCTTTCTTT. Full variable domain (remainder filled in from reference TRBV2 and TRBJ1-1): EPEVTQTPSHQVTQMGQEVILRCVPISNHLYFYWYRQILGQKVEFLVSFYNNEISEKSEIFDDQFSVERPDGSNFTLKIRSTKLEDSAMYFCASSETRVTNTEAFFGQGTRLTVV.

By share, this clone counts as medium-sized. The J gene is TRBJ1-5, the V gene TRBV6-1; the D gene is possibly TRBD1 (5 bases). This CDR3 region has 15 residues. Trimming took 1 base from V and 7 from J, leaving 14 bases between them. Germline V lookup: CDR1 MNHNS, CDR2 SASEGT. The CDR3, as DNA: TGTGCCAGCAGTGAAGGTCAGGGTTTGGGACAGCCCCAGCATTTT. The encoded protein is CASSEGQGLGQPQHF.

The table lists this clone with many counts. The chain carries TRBV20-1 and TRBJ1-2; 8 nucleotides match TRBD1. The germline V gene encodes CDR1 DFQATT and CDR2 SNEGSKA (reference sequence). The V gene end was trimmed by 6 bases and the J gene end by 6 bases; junction bases not matched to a gene: 6. This CDR3 has 12 amino acids. The CDR3 DNA follows: TGCAGTGCGGACGAACAGGGGGATGGCTACACCTTC. It yields the protein CSADEQGDGYTF.

This clone has a single count. V gene TRBV14 combines with J gene TRBJ1-2; perhaps TRBD1 as D (6 bases). CDR1 and CDR2 from the germline V gene are SGHDN and FVKESK. CDR3 length: 15 residues. The V gene lost 1 base and the J gene lost 7 bases, with 16 bases spanning the gap. The CDR3 reads CASSQVRDKRLGYTF. The DNA for the CDR3 is TGTGCCAGCAGCCAAGTCCGGGACAAGAGGCTTGGCTACACCTTC.

This clone appeared many times. The chain links TRBV29-1 to TRBJ1-1; tentatively, D is TRBD1 (6 bases). This CDR3 has 13 amino acids. The V and J ends lost 1 base and 2 bases respectively, with 8 bases between them. Germline V gives CDR1 SQVTM, CDR2 ANQGSEA. CDR3 bases: TGCAGCGTTGAAGTGGGGGCTAACACTGAAGCTTTCTTT. Translation: CSVEVGANTEAFF.